This entry features one T cell receptor beta chain sequence. Its antigen is unknown. No base quality information exists; no much larger clone differs at one position. This record belongs to a study of cytomegalovirus exposure and HLA in healthy donors (dated by TCRdb to the late 2010s). A note on the overall study: According to an earlier analysis of a few hundred of the donors, about 179 million T cells yielded 117 million unique TCR beta sequences and about 300 Gb of sequence data. Roughly 300 gigabases of sequencing data and tens of millions of unique TCR sequences were included in an early release covering roughly 600 HLA-typed donors. The genetic ancestry cluster associated with self-reported Caucasian donors included about 84% of the 300 to 400 genotyped donors. The aim of the study was to test whether cataloging public T cell receptors could identify signatures of past pathogen exposure. The T cell repertoires of 670 or so subjects were profiled by immunosequencing and related to cytomegalovirus serostatus. In addition to the first cohort of roughly 700 subjects, a separate validation cohort of around 110 different subjects was used. High-throughput TCR immunosequencing, statistical association of individual TCRs with disease status, and machine learning were combined to predict cytomegalovirus infection status. To study patterns of TCR occurrence, a later analysis re-analyzed previously published TCR beta repertoires from 500 to 850 donors and added high-resolution HLA genotyping. The later analysis used no new phenotypic data to find candidate immune exposures, relying instead on TCR beta sequences and their occurrence across donors. An earlier analysis of some 600 of the donors applied high-throughput TCR beta sequencing to assess whether each TCR beta V gene segment acted as functional or pseudogenic. Donor age, sex, ethnicity and CMV serostatus were compiled alongside the repertoire data. A later genetic analysis used genome-wide SNP genotypes for about three fifths of the 666 donors, treating that subset as a discovery cohort. All discovery cohort repertoires had been generated using a single sequencing platform. HLA typing covered class I and class II loci at four-digit resolution. Typing coverage varied by locus: 629-630 donors for A, B, C, DRB1 and DQB1; approximately 500 for DQA1; around 570 for DPA1; 450 to 480 for DPB1. Because of strong linkage in the cohort, four or five DR-DQ haplotypes were treated as single units for association and clustering. On average, around 240,000 unique TCR beta nucleotide sequences were sequenced per donor among a few hundred genotyped donors of the cohort, with 15% to 20% of those sequences being non-productive.

The cohort comprised 670 or so healthy bone marrow donors. All cohort members were sampled while nominally healthy, although unrecorded immune exposures were likely present. The donor tested CMV seropositive and was one of the 289 seropositive cohort members. Every donor gave a peripheral blood sample, and the peripheral blood mononuclear cells from that sample were used for TCR beta sequencing. The Qiagen DNeasy Blood Extraction Kit was used to extract genomic DNA from the blood cell samples. The cysteine opens and the phenylalanine closes a CDR3 of 16 amino acids. Only the CDR3 portion is preserved as DNA: 48 bases, with reading frame beginning at the first base. The CDR1 and CDR2 encoded by the germline V gene are MNHEY and SVGAGI. The junction shows trimming of 4 bases on V and 1 base on J, plus 14 bases between the germline ends. The research as a whole found: In this cohort, only TCR beta chains were sequenced, and detectable features were limited by the absence of alpha or paired-chain data. In a later genetic analysis, a missense DCLRE1C variant was associated with V-gene and J-gene trimming of TCR beta chains, and the association was replicated in an independent cohort. Some IMGT-functional V segments, including TRBV6-2 and TRBV6-3, could not be distinguished by the 87-base-pair reads and were therefore excluded. In an earlier analysis of 587 of the donors, most TCR beta V segments appeared in productive rearrangements about 87% or about 30% of the time, broadly matching IMGT annotations. Compared with the approximately 710-donor mean, donors in an Asian-associated ancestry cluster had fewer N-insertions in productive TCRs, according to a later genetic analysis. According to a later analysis, TCR association rates differed among HLA loci, with DRB1 alleles showing the most associated TCRs and HLA-C alleles showing the fewest. Most TCR sequences were seen in very few donors, while some public TCRs were found in many individuals. Because counts were too low, seventeen rarely observed V segments, including chromosome 9 orphons, were excluded from the earlier analysis of some 590 of the donors. Compared with equally common non-associated chains, HLA-associated TCR beta chains in a later analysis were more clonally expanded and had lower generation probabilities. Correlated functional status among segregating V segments might reflect linkage disequilibrium, but an unknown experimental factor could not be ruled out. Because HLA typing was unavailable for some donors at each locus, only the typed subset was used in association tests. A further reported finding was that TCR beta sequences accurately predicted the HLA-A and HLA-B alleles for most subjects in the first cohort. In vitro tests confirmed that three of the cytomegalovirus-associated TCR beta chains recognize cytomegalovirus antigens. In a later analysis, most CMV-associated TCR beta chains were found to appear HLA-restricted, with HLA associations seemingly driven largely by CMV exposure. The study listed over 150 TCR beta chains as associated with cytomegalovirus. Cytomegalovirus status was reported to be diagnosed by the classifier with high specificity and sensitivity in both the original and validation cohorts. Roughly uniform sequencing depth across donors was assumed in presence/absence analyses, although this assumption may not hold. A cluster of highly shared sequence variants was judged likely to represent a technical artifact of the sequencing pipeline. Specific HLA alleles were associated with 18,000 or so TCR beta sequences at a false discovery rate of 0.05 in a later analysis. For the cohort, immune exposure information was limited to CMV serostatus. Assigning TCR associations to individual alleles was difficult when HLA alleles, especially DR and DQ, strongly co-occurred. In a later analysis, several top co-occurrence clusters were reported to appear linked to parvovirus B19, influenza, CMV and Epstein-Barr virus. According to the authors, the approach could potentially be generalized to other disease states and immunological phenotypes.

Libraries were made using the immunoSEQ multiplex PCR assay. For the multiplex PCR, a mixture combining 60 forward primers for TCR Vbeta segments and 13 reverse primers for TCR Jbeta segments was used. The CDR3 region of rearranged TCR beta genes was amplified from genomic DNA with a multiplex PCR assay. Amplified TCR beta libraries were sequenced as 87-base-pair reads on the Illumina HiSeq System. On the study's bioinformatics: A later analysis tallied about 77 million unique TCR beta chains across the approximately 670 repertoires, and around 12 million of those chains were shared by two or more donors. Raw reads were error-corrected and collapsed into unique sequences by a nearest-neighbor algorithm in which closely related sequences were merged to remove PCR and sequencing errors. Alignment of CDR3 sequences to IMGT reference sequences was used to assign V, D and J gene segments. For a sequence to be retained, at least a six-nucleotide match to both a V gene segment and a J gene segment was required. Rearrangements were classified as productive when the CDR3 lacked stop codons and remained in frame with V and J, and all other rearrangements were classified as non-productive. CDR3 was defined by IMGT convention, running from the second conserved V-encoded cysteine to the conserved J-encoded phenylalanine. The earlier analysis of 450 to 750 of the donors excluded any sequence lacking an unambiguous match to a single V gene segment. An earlier analysis of 500 to 600 of the donors classified V segments as functional when productive rearrangements were above 56.7% and as segregating when the standard deviation between donors was above 5%. A statistical classification framework was built for diagnosing cytomegalovirus status from the catalog of TCR beta chain sequences. In a later analysis, V and J genes were assigned by comparing TCR nucleotide sequences against IMGT/GENE-DB human TR gene sequences. Using the TCRdist pipeline, a later analysis assigned CDR3 sequences along with most-parsimonious VDJ recombination scenarios. In a later analysis, each TCR beta chain was defined by its CDR3 amino acid sequence together with its V-gene family, and reads without a unique V-gene family were excluded. To address suspected cross-contamination and a sequencing artifact, a later analysis removed a few hundred highly shared, low-generation-probability nucleotide sequences. In a later analysis, a clonal expansion index was calculated for each public chain from normalized within-repertoire ranks of inferred template counts. Generation probabilities in a later analysis came from a VDJ recombination model fitted to out-of-frame rearrangements, and those results were checked against IGoR. A later analysis scored TCR-TCR, TCR-HLA and TCR-CMV co-occurrence with hypergeometric tests, applying a repertoire-size bias correction to TCR pairs. To estimate false discovery rates, a later analysis permuted the HLA or CMV assignments 20 times. In a later analysis, co-occurring TCRs were grouped with DBSCAN, and TCRdist sequence similarity was added when clustering was performed within HLA-allele-positive subsets. For co-occurrence clustering, repertoires with fewer than 30,000 or more than 120,000 public chains were excluded, along with a handful of repertoires with anomalous nucleotide sharing. TCRdb limited this immuneACCESS table to in-frame rearrangements with V and J called. A share of clones is missing; checked studies link under half to unresolved V genes, and the rest is unexplained. For V, J and clone size, that table is used; D and trimming come from the DNA. The sample yields approximately 93,000 clones; over 60% were counted once. The top ten clones comprise approximately 6.3% of the sample.

The TCR sequence derives from a boy younger than 18 in good health and CMV-seropositive. The chain was built from TRBV6-5 and TRBJ1-3; perhaps TRBD1 is the D gene, with 6 bases matching. The sequencing sample was made of PBMCs. DNA sequence: TGTGCCAGCAGTTCTACAGGGCCCTGGTCTGGAAACACCATATATTTT. It encodes CASSSTGPWSGNTIYF.